These 20 T cell receptor beta chains share one sample of origin, sequenced in a study of blood T cell repertoires in COVID-19. Here immunoSEQ multiplex PCR was the method, and the copy in TCRdb shows in-frame clones only, minus some. The sample lists some 210,000 clones; around four fifths were seen once. Specimen: peripheral blood. The receptor set was obtained from a man over 45 with active or convalescent COVID-19.

The chain carries TRBV7-9 and TRBJ2-7; a weak D match, TRBD2 (5 bases). CDR1 and CDR2 from the germline V gene are SEHNR and FQNEAQ (reference sequence). The length of the CDR3 is 12 residues. Trimming left V 1 base short and J 6 bases short, with 7 bases between. CDR3 nucleotides: TGTGCCAGCAGCTTAGTAAGCGGCGAGCAGTACTTC. Protein product: CASSLVSGEQYF.

The V and J genes are TRBV9 and TRBJ2-7, with 10 bases lining up with TRBD2. Trimming at V came to 4 bases and at J to 5 bases, leaving 9 bases not matched to a gene. The V gene's germline CDR1 is SGDLS and CDR2 YYNGEE. This CDR3 is built from 15 residues. CDR3 amino acids: CASSPTAGGPNEQYF. CDR3 coding DNA: TGTGCCAGCAGCCCCACAGCGGGAGGGCCTAACGAGCAGTACTTC. Variable domain in full (rest from reference TRBV9 and TRBJ2-7): DSGVTQTPKHLITATGQRVTLRCSPRSGDLSVYWYQQSLDQGLQFLIQYYNGEERAKGNILERFSAQQFPDLHSELNLSSLELGDSALYFCASSPTAGGPNEQYFGPGTRLTVT.

CDR3 coding DNA: TGTGCCACCAGTGATTTTCCTAGCGGGAGAGTCTACAATGAGCAGTTCTTC. It codes for CATSDFPSGRVYNEQFF. The chain uses TRBV24-1 and TRBJ2-1; 10 bases agree with TRBD2. J was trimmed by 3 bases and V by 1 base; bases with no gene match: 5. Germline CDR1 and CDR2: KGHDR and SFDVKD. The CDR3 runs 17 residues.

The V gene is TRBV13, the J gene TRBJ2-3; the match to TRBD1 covers 10 bases. The length of the CDR3 is 16 residues. V shed 4 bases and J 1 base; nucleotides not matched to a gene: 5. Per germline, CDR1 PRHDT and CDR2 FYEKMQ (reference sequence). CDR3 bases: TGTGCCAGCAGCTCCTCCGGGACAGGGGGCACAGATACGCAGTATTTT. It specifies CASSSSGTGGTDTQYF.

The chain employs TRBV2 and TRBJ2-7, with TRBD2 identical over 10 bases. Trimming at V came to 7 bases and at J to 2 bases, leaving 5 bases not matched to a gene. From germline, CDR1 is SNHLY and CDR2 FYNNEI. The CDR3 length is 14 residues. This chain's CDR3 is CASKWTSGTYEQYF. The CDR3 nucleotides read TGTGCCAGCAAATGGACTAGCGGAACCTACGAGCAGTACTTC.

The chain uses TRBV29-1 and TRBJ1-5; maybe TRBD1 (5 bases). The V gene lost 5 bases and the J gene lost 4 bases, with 12 bases spanning the gap. In germline, CDR1 is SQVTM, CDR2 ANQGSEA. CDR3 length equals 13 residues. In DNA form, the CDR3 reads TGCAGCGTTATAGCAGGGTTTAATCAGCCCCAGCATTTT. Its translation is CSVIAGFNQPQHF.

This chain uses TRBV5-4 with TRBJ2-1, with 9 bases matching TRBD1. The germline V gene encodes CDR1 SGHNT and CDR2 YYREEE (reference sequence). The CDR3 length is 15 residues. V lost 3 bases to trimming and J lost 5 bases; unmatched junction nucleotides: 6. The CDR3 region is CASSSRTGDHNEQFF. The CDR3 DNA reads TGTGCCAGCAGCTCCCGGACAGGGGATCACAATGAGCAGTTCTTC. The entire variable domain, with the rest obtained from reference TRBV5-4 and TRBJ2-1, is as follows: ETGVTQSPTHLIKTRGQQVTLRCSSQSGHNTVSWYQQALGQGPQFIFQYYREEENGRGNFPPRFSGLQFPNYSSELNVNALELDDSALYLCASSSRTGDHNEQFFGPGTRLTVL.

The genes are TRBV24-1 and TRBJ2-1; TRBD1 matches 12 bases. The V and J ends lost 1 base and 7 bases, in that order; junction bases with no gene match: 7. The germline CDR1 and CDR2 sequences are KGHDR and SFDVKD. The CDR3 runs 17 residues. The chain's CDR3 is CATSDFLGTGGTNEQFF. The CDR3 bases are TGTGCCACCAGTGATTTTCTCGGGACAGGGGGCACGAATGAGCAGTTCTTC.

The chain employs TRBV5-4 and TRBJ2-3, with 7 bases fitting TRBD1. This CDR3 contains 15 residues. Germline CDR1 and CDR2: SGHNT and YYREEE (reference sequence). J lost 0 bases, V lost 4 bases, and 5 bases had no gene match. CDR3 amino acids: CASSTGQFSTDTQYF. The CDR3 DNA follows: TGTGCCAGCAGCACGGGACAGTTCAGCACAGATACGCAGTATTTT.

CDR3 coding DNA: TGTGCCAGCAGCATGGGGACTCCGACGGGGGAGACCCAGTACTTC. Translated, it gives CASSMGTPTGETQYF. The gene calls are TRBV7-6 and TRBJ2-5; possible D gene TRBD2, 6 bases. The CDR3 has 15 amino acids. Trimming removed 5 bases from V and 5 bases from J, with 18 bases in between. Germline-derived CDR1 and CDR2 are SGHVS and FNYEAQ.

The chain has TRBV10-3 and TRBJ1-2; tentative D call: TRBD1 (5 bases). V dropped 3 bases and J dropped 4 bases, with 21 bases sitting between them. The CDR3 is made up of 17 amino acids. The V gene's germline CDR1 is ENHRY and CDR2 SYGVKD. The CDR3 DNA sequence: TGTGCCATCAGTGATCATGGGGGGGTCCGAGAATCCTATGGCTACACCTTC. This codes for CAISDHGGVRESYGYTF.

This chain links TRBV9 with TRBJ1-5, with 10 bases matching TRBD1. Looked up from germline, CDR1 is SGDLS and CDR2 is YYNGEE. CDR3 length: 16 amino acids. With V trimmed by 3 bases and J by 4 bases, 7 bases remained unmatched. This chain's CDR3 is CASSEGGDRGNQPQHF. The CDR3 DNA sequence: TGTGCCAGCAGCGAGGGCGGGGACAGGGGAAATCAGCCCCAGCATTTT.

The chain uses TRBV5-4 and TRBJ2-1; 13 nucleotides line up with TRBD2. The germline V gene has CDR1 SGHNT and CDR2 YYREEE (reference sequence). The trim removed 4 bases at V and 6 bases at J, leaving 16 bases unmatched. The length of the CDR3 is 19 residues. CDR3 protein: CASSVRDRGLAGRANEQFF. CDR3 sequence (DNA): TGTGCCAGCAGCGTCCGGGACAGGGGACTAGCGGGAAGGGCCAATGAGCAGTTCTTC.

The J gene is TRBJ1-5, the V gene TRBV12-3 or TRBV12-4; no clear D. V lost 6 bases to trimming and J lost 4 bases, with 10 bases between them. The CDR3 is made up of 13 amino acids. CDR3 loop: CASRTTWNQPQHF. The CDR3 DNA reads TGTGCCAGCAGGACGACATGGAATCAGCCCCAGCATTTT.

This clone was recorded once. The chain employs TRBV30 and TRBJ1-2, with 12 bases matching TRBD1. The CDR3 contains 17 residues. J gave up 3 bases and V 1 base, and 9 bases lay outside the gene matches. Germline V gene data show CDR1 as GTSNPN and CDR2 as SVGIG (reference sequence). CDR3 in amino acids: CAWSAGTGGIRDYGYTF. For the CDR3, the DNA is TGTGCCTGGAGTGCCGGGACAGGGGGCATACGCGACTATGGCTACACCTTC.

The rearrangement uses TRBV19 and TRBJ1-2; TRBD1 aligns across 8 bases. The trim removed 6 bases at V and 2 bases at J, leaving 5 bases unmatched. Per germline, CDR1 LNHDA and CDR2 SQIVND (reference sequence). This CDR3 is built from 14 residues. CDR3 coding DNA: TGTGCCAGTAGAGACAGGGGTCTAAACTATGGCTACACCTTC. Translating gives CASRDRGLNYGYTF.

The chain recombines TRBV19 with TRBJ1-1; 9 bases match TRBD1. The CDR3 has 14 residues. Germline assignment: CDR1 LNHDA and CDR2 SQIVND (reference sequence). J gave up 5 bases and V 7 bases, and 8 bases lay outside the gene matches. The CDR3 is CASIRTGEGTEAFF. The CDR3 DNA reads TGTGCCAGTATTAGGACAGGGGAGGGTACTGAAGCTTTCTTT.

V gene TRBV10-1 combines with J gene TRBJ1-4, with 10 bases matching TRBD1. This CDR3 region has 14 residues. The junction had 3 bases not matched to a gene; V was cut back by 4 bases and J by 7 bases. CDR1 and CDR2 from the germline V gene are WNHNN and SYGVQD (reference sequence). The CDR3 protein is CASSAGQGPEKLFF. The CDR3 bases are TGCGCCAGCAGTGCGGGACAGGGGCCTGAAAAACTGTTTTTT.

The J gene is TRBJ1-1, the V gene TRBV5-1, with D perhaps TRBD1 (6 bases). This CDR3 is built from 15 residues. Germline CDR1 SGHRS, CDR2 YFSETQ. V gave up 1 base and J gave up 4 bases, with 14 bases separating them. The CDR3 loop is CASSLRAQGPTEAFF. As DNA, the CDR3 is TGCGCCAGCAGCTTGAGGGCCCAGGGGCCCACTGAAGCTTTCTTT. Full variable domain (rest looked up from reference TRBV5-1 and TRBJ1-1): KAGVTQTPRYLIKTRGQQVTLSCSPISGHRSVSWYQQTPGQGLQFLFEYFSETQRNKGNFPGRFSGRQFSNSRSEMNVSTLELGDSALYLCASSLRAQGPTEAFFGQGTRLTVV.

Here the CDR3 DNA reads TGTGCCAGCAGCACAGGCCGAAATTCACCCCTCCACTTT. It codes for CASSTGRNSPLHF. The rearrangement joins TRBV5-6 to TRBJ1-6, with D tentatively TRBD1 (5 bases). Germline CDR1 SGHDT, CDR2 YYEEEE. Deletions cut 4 bases from V and 7 bases from J, with 9 bases between. The CDR3 contains 13 residues.